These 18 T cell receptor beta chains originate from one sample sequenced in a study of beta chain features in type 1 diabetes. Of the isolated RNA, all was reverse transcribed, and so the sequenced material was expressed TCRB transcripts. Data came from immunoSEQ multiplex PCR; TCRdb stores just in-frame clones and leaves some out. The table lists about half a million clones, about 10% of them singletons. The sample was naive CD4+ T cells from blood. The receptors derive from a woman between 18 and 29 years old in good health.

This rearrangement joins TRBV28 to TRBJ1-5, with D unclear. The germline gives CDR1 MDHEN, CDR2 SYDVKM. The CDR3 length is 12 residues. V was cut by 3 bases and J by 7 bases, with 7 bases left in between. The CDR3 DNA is TGTGCCAGCAGTTTCGGAGAGCAGCCCCAGCATTTT. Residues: CASSFGEQPQHF.

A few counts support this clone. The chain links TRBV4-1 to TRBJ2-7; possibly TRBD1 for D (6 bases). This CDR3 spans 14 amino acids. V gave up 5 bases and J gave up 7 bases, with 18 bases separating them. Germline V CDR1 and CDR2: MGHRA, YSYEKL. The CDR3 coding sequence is TGCGCCAGCAGCAAACCAGGGGTTATAGGGGAGCAGTACGTC. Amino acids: CASSKPGVIGEQYV.

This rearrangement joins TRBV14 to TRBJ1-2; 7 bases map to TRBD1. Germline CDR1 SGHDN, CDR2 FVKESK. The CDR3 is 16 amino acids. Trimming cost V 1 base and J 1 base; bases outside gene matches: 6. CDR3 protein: CASSQARGTVNYGYTF. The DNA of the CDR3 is TGTGCCAGCAGCCAAGCGCGCGGGACAGTTAACTATGGCTACACCTTC. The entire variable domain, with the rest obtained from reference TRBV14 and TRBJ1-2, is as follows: EAGVTQFPSHSVIEKGQTVTLRCDPISGHDNLYWYRRVMGKEIKFLLHFVKESKQDESGMPNNRFLAERTGGTYSTLKVQPAELEDSGVYFCASSQARGTVNYGYTFGSGTRLTVV.

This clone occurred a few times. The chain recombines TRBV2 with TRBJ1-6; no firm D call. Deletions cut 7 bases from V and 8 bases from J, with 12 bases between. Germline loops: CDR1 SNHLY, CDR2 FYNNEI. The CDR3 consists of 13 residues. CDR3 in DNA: TGTGCCAGCACCGGGAGGAGGGATTCACCCCTCCACTTT. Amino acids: CASTGRRDSPLHF.

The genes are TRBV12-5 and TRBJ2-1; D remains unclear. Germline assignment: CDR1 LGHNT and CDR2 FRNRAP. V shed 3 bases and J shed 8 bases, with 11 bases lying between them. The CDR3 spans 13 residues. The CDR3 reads CASGLALPDEQFF. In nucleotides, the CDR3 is TGTGCTAGTGGTTTAGCCCTCCCGGATGAGCAGTTCTTC.

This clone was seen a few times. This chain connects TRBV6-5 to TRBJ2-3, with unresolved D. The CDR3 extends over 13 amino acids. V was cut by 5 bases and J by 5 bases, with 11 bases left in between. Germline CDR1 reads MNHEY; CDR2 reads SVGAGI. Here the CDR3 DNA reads TGTGCCAGCAGTGTGCAGTTTCAAGATACGCAGTATTTT. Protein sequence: CASSVQFQDTQYF.

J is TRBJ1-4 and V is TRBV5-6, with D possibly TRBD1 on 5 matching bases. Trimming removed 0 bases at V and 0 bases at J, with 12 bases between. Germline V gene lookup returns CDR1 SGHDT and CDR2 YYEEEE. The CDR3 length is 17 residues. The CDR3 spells CASSLGGSYATNEKLFF. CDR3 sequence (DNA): TGTGCCAGCAGCTTGGGGGGCAGCTATGCAACTAATGAAAAACTGTTTTTT.

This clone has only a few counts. The CDR3 sequence: CASSLSGQRTDTQYF. The CDR3 DNA reads as TGTGCCAGCAGCTTAAGCGGGCAGCGCACAGATACGCAGTATTTT. The chain couples TRBV7-2 to TRBJ2-3; a possible D gene is TRBD2 (6 bases). Trimming removed 2 bases at V and 1 base at J, with 10 bases between. The CDR3 contains 15 residues. Germline V gene lookup returns CDR1 SGHTA and CDR2 FQGNSA.

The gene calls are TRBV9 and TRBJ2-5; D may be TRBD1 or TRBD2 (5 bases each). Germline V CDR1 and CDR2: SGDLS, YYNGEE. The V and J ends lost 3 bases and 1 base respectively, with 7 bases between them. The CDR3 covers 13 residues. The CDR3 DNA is TGTGCCAGCAGCGCCGGGACCCAAGAGACCCAGTACTTC. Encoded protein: CASSAGTQETQYF.

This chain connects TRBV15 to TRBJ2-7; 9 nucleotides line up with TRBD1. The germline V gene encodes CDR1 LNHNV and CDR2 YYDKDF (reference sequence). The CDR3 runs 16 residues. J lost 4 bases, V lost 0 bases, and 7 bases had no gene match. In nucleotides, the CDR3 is TGTGCCACCAGCAGAGATCTTGGGACAGGGAGGTACGAGCAGTACGTC. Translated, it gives CATSRDLGTGRYEQYV.

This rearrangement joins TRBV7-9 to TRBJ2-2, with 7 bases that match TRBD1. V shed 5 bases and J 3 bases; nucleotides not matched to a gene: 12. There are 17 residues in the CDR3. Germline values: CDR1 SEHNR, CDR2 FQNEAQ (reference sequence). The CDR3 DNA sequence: TGTGCCAGCAGCATCCGGACAGGTCGGGTGGACACCGGGGAGCTGTTTTTT. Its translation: CASSIRTGRVDTGELFF.

CDR3 DNA sequence: TGTGCCAGCAGTTACCGCCAGGGTCCCATGAACACTGAAGCTTTCTTT. Translating it yields CASSYRQGPMNTEAFF. The chain couples TRBV6-5 to TRBJ1-1; D is possibly TRBD1 (5 bases). The length of the CDR3 is 16 residues. CDR1 is MNHEY, CDR2 SVGAGI, per germline. Trimming took 2 bases from V and 0 from J, leaving 13 bases between them.

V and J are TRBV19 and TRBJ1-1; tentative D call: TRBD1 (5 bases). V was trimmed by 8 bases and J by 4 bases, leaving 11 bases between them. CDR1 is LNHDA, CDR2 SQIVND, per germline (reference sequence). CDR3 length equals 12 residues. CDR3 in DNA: TGTGCCAGTTCAGGGTATGGCACTGAAGCTTTCTTT. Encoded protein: CASSGYGTEAFF.

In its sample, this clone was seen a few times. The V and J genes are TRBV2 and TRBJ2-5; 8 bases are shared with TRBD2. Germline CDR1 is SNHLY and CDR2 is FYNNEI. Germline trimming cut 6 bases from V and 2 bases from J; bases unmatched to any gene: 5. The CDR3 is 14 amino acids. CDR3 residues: CASRETSAQETQYF. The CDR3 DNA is TGTGCCAGCAGAGAGACTAGCGCTCAAGAGACCCAGTACTTC.

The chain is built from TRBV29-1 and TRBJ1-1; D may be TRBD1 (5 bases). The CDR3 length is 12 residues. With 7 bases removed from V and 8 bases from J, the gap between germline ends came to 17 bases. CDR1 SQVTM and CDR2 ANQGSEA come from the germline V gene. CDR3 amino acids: CSGQRSMREAFF. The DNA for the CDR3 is TGCAGCGGACAGCGTTCTATGCGCGAAGCTTTCTTT.

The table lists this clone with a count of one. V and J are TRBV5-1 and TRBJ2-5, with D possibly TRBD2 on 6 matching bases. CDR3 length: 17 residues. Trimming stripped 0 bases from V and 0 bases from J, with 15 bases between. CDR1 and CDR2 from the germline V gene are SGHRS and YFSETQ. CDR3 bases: TGCGCCAGCAGCTTGGGTGGCGGGGTCGTGGACCAAGAGACCCAGTACTTC. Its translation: CASSLGGGVVDQETQYF.

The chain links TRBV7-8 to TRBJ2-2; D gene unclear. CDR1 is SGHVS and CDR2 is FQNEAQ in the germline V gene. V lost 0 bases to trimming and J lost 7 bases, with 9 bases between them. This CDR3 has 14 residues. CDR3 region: CASSLARWDGELFF. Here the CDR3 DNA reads TGTGCCAGCAGCTTAGCGCGCTGGGACGGGGAGCTGTTTTTT.

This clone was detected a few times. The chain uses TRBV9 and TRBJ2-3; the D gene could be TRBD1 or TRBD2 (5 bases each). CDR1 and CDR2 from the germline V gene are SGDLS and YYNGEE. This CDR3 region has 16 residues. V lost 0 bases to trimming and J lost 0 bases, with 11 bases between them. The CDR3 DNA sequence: TGTGCCAGCAGCGTAGCTACGGGACCGAGCACAGATACGCAGTATTTT. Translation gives CASSVATGPSTDTQYF. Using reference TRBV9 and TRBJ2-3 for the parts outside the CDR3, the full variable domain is DSGVTQTPKHLITATGQRVTLRCSPRSGDLSVYWYQQSLDQGLQFLIQYYNGEERAKGNILERFSAQQFPDLHSELNLSSLELGDSALYFCASSVATGPSTDTQYFGPGTRLTVL.